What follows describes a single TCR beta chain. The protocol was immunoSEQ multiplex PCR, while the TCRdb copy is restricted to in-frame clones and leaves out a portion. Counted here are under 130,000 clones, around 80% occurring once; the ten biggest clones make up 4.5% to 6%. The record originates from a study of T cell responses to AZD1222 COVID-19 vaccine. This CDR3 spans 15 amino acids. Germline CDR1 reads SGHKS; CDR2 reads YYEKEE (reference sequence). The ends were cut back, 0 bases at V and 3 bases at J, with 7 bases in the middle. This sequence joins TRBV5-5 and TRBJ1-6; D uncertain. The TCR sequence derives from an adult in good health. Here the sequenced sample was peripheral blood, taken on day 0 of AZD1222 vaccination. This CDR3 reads CASSLGGHYNSPLHF. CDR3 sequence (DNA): TGTGCCAGCAGCTTGGGCGGGCACTATAATTCACCCCTCCACTTT.